This is a list of T cell receptor beta chains from one sample in a study of beta chain features in type 1 diabetes. Sequencing was performed with immunoSEQ multiplex PCR; in TCRdb, only in-frame clones are kept and a portion is missing. The sample holds about 140,000 clones, about 9.1% seen once. The sequenced sample consisted of central memory CD4+ T cells from blood. The receptor source for this set is a middle-aged woman in good health. The CDR3 runs from the conserved cysteine through the conserved F or W. The order of the fields is V gene, clone size, J gene, D gene, CDR3 protein, CDR3 DNA. A D gene is named only where the DNA matches it firmly. Clone size is not always given. Where it is, it says once, few, many or a class for expanded clones.

v_gene: TRBV2; abundance: few; j_gene: TRBJ1-2; d_gene: TRBD1; CDR3aa: CASMGTGNVGYTF; CDR3nt: TGTGCCAGCATGGGGACAGGGAATGTTGGCTACACCTTC
v_gene: TRBV5-4; abundance: .; j_gene: TRBJ1-2; d_gene: .; CDR3aa: CASSLAQTANYGYTF; CDR3nt: TGTGCCAGCAGCTTGGCCCAGACTGCTAACTATGGCTACACCTTC
v_gene: TRBV7-9; abundance: .; j_gene: TRBJ2-6; d_gene: .; CDR3aa: CASSREGVSWGANVLTF; CDR3nt: TGTGCCAGCAGCCGAGAGGGGGTCTCGTGGGGGGCCAACGTCCTGACTTTC
v_gene: TRBV5-6; abundance: few; j_gene: TRBJ2-5; d_gene: .; CDR3aa: CASSLSSAGKTQYF; CDR3nt: TGTGCCAGCAGCTTGTCCTCGGCAGGAAAGACCCAGTACTTC
v_gene: TRBV6-5; abundance: .; j_gene: TRBJ2-7; d_gene: TRBD1; CDR3aa: CASRGQGDYGEQYF; CDR3nt: TGTGCCAGCAGGGGACAGGGGGATTACGGCGAGCAGTACTTC
v_gene: TRBV6-5; abundance: few; j_gene: TRBJ2-6; d_gene: TRBD1; CDR3aa: CASKRTGTNVLTF; CDR3nt: TGTGCCAGCAAGAGGACAGGGACCAACGTCCTGACTTTC
v_gene: TRBV5-5; abundance: few; j_gene: TRBJ1-5; d_gene: .; CDR3aa: CASSLGPRYSNQPQHF; CDR3nt: TGTGCCAGCAGCTTGGGGCCGAGGTATAGCAATCAGCCCCAGCATTTT
v_gene: TRBV5-1; abundance: few; j_gene: TRBJ1-2; d_gene: TRBD1; CDR3aa: CASSLEGTGTYGYTF; CDR3nt: TGCGCCAGCAGCTTGGAAGGGACAGGGACCTATGGCTACACCTTC
v_gene: TRBV7-8; abundance: few; j_gene: TRBJ2-7; d_gene: .; CDR3aa: CASSFPSGLQYF; CDR3nt: TGTGCCAGCAGCTTCCCCAGCGGGCTGCAGTACTTC
v_gene: TRBV9; abundance: .; j_gene: TRBJ2-1; d_gene: .; CDR3aa: CASSPGSSTGLYNEQFF; CDR3nt: TGTGCCAGCAGCCCAGGGAGTTCTACAGGACTATACAATGAGCAGTTCTTC
v_gene: TRBV5-8; abundance: .; j_gene: TRBJ2-3; d_gene: TRBD2; CDR3aa: CASSLAVAGAGTDTQYF; CDR3nt: TGTGCCAGCAGCTTGGCGGTAGCGGGGGCGGGCACAGATACGCAGTATTTT
v_gene: TRBV28; abundance: few; j_gene: TRBJ2-7; d_gene: .; CDR3aa: CATVTGRSYEQYF; CDR3nt: TGTGCCACCGTGACAGGGAGGAGTTACGAGCAGTACTTC
v_gene: TRBV29-1; abundance: few; j_gene: TRBJ2-3; d_gene: TRBD2; CDR3aa: CSVALAGGSTDTQYF; CDR3nt: TGCAGCGTTGCTTTAGCGGGGGGATCCACAGATACGCAGTATTTT
v_gene: TRBV5-1; abundance: .; j_gene: TRBJ1-2; d_gene: TRBD1; CDR3aa: CASSLEMTGADGYTF; CDR3nt: TGCGCCAGCAGCTTGGAGATGACAGGGGCCGATGGCTACACCTTC
v_gene: TRBV14; abundance: .; j_gene: TRBJ1-1; d_gene: .; CDR3aa: CASSQGNSRGAFF; CDR3nt: TGTGCCAGCAGCCAAGGGAATAGCCGGGGAGCTTTCTTT
v_gene: TRBV2; abundance: .; j_gene: TRBJ2-5; d_gene: TRBD1; CDR3aa: CASRRTGNKQETQYF; CDR3nt: TGTGCCAGCAGGCGGACAGGGAATAAACAAGAGACCCAGTACTTC
v_gene: TRBV11-2; abundance: few; j_gene: TRBJ2-1; d_gene: TRBD2; CDR3aa: CASSLVAGGLEQFF; CDR3nt: TGTGCCAGCAGCTTGGTAGCGGGGGGTTTGGAGCAGTTCTTC
v_gene: TRBV21-1; abundance: few; j_gene: TRBJ2-3; d_gene: .; CDR3aa: CASSRHRSLNTDTQYF; CDR3nt: TGTGCCAGCAGCAGACACAGGTCCCTTAACACAGATACGCAGTATTTT
v_gene: TRBV9; abundance: few; j_gene: TRBJ1-1; d_gene: .; CDR3aa: CASSVGQYMNTEAFF; CDR3nt: TGTGCCAGCAGCGTAGGACAGTACATGAACACTGAAGCTTTCTTT
v_gene: TRBV12-5; abundance: .; j_gene: TRBJ2-5; d_gene: TRBD1; CDR3aa: CASGRDSRETQYF; CDR3nt: TGTGCTAGTGGTCGGGACAGTCGGGAGACCCAGTACTTC
v_gene: TRBV10-3; abundance: .; j_gene: TRBJ1-2; d_gene: .; CDR3aa: CAIRAGYGYTF; CDR3nt: TGTGCCATCAGGGCGGGCTATGGCTACACCTTC
v_gene: TRBV19; abundance: .; j_gene: TRBJ1-2; d_gene: .; CDR3aa: CASSSSGLNYGYTF; CDR3nt: TGTGCCAGTAGTAGCTCGGGACTGAACTATGGCTACACCTTC
v_gene: TRBV11-2; abundance: .; j_gene: TRBJ1-5; d_gene: .; CDR3aa: CASSLAGRGAHQPQHF; CDR3nt: TGTGCCAGCAGCTTAGCTGGCAGGGGTGCTCATCAGCCCCAGCATTTT
v_gene: TRBV7-2; abundance: few; j_gene: TRBJ2-3; d_gene: .; CDR3aa: CASSLRPVAIADTQYF; CDR3nt: TGTGCCAGCAGCTTAAGGCCCGTAGCGATCGCAGATACGCAGTATTTT
v_gene: TRBV5-4; abundance: .; j_gene: TRBJ2-6; d_gene: TRBD2; CDR3aa: CASSRGGASGANVLTF; CDR3nt: TGTGCCAGCAGTCGGGGAGGGGCATCTGGGGCCAACGTCCTGACTTTC
v_gene: TRBV28; abundance: many; j_gene: TRBJ1-4; d_gene: TRBD1; CDR3aa: CASRPTGGNEKLFF; CDR3nt: TGTGCCAGCAGACCGACAGGGGGAAATGAAAAACTGTTTTTT
v_gene: TRBV18; abundance: .; j_gene: TRBJ1-2; d_gene: TRBD1; CDR3aa: CASSSDRDYGYTF; CDR3nt: TGTGCCAGCTCATCCGACAGGGACTATGGCTACACCTTC
v_gene: TRBV19; abundance: few; j_gene: TRBJ1-4; d_gene: TRBD1; CDR3aa: CASSRDSGKLFF; CDR3nt: TGTGCCAGTAGTCGGGACAGCGGGAAACTGTTTTTT
v_gene: TRBV6-5; abundance: once; j_gene: TRBJ1-2; d_gene: .; CDR3aa: CASSPPLGTNYGYTF; CDR3nt: TGTGCCAGCAGCCCCCCTCTAGGGACAAACTATGGCTACACCTTC
v_gene: TRBV7-9; abundance: few; j_gene: TRBJ1-6; d_gene: .; CDR3aa: CASSQPRGSPLHF; CDR3nt: TGTGCCAGCAGCCAACCAAGGGGGTCACCCCTCCACTTT
v_gene: TRBV5-1; abundance: once; j_gene: TRBJ2-6; d_gene: .; CDR3aa: CASSLDGVGGANVLTF; CDR3nt: TGCGCCAGCAGCCTGGACGGGGTTGGTGGGGCCAACGTCCTGACTTTC
v_gene: TRBV6-6; abundance: few; j_gene: TRBJ1-5; d_gene: .; CDR3aa: CASSYAGVGQPQHF; CDR3nt: TGTGCCAGCAGTTACGCCGGGGTGGGACAGCCCCAGCATTTT
v_gene: TRBV4-1; abundance: .; j_gene: TRBJ2-3; d_gene: TRBD1; CDR3aa: CASSARPYRGPDTQYF; CDR3nt: TGCGCCAGCAGCGCCCGCCCCTACAGGGGACCAGATACGCAGTATTTT
v_gene: TRBV6-5; abundance: .; j_gene: TRBJ2-7; d_gene: TRBD2; CDR3aa: CASSRDRLAGNEQYF; CDR3nt: TGTGCCAGCAGTCGCGACCGTCTAGCGGGGAATGAGCAGTACTTC
v_gene: TRBV19; abundance: few; j_gene: TRBJ1-1; d_gene: .; CDR3aa: CASSSGRGNTEAFF; CDR3nt: TGTGCCAGTAGCAGTGGACGGGGGAACACTGAAGCTTTCTTT
v_gene: TRBV7-9; abundance: many; j_gene: TRBJ2-5; d_gene: .; CDR3aa: CASQRDGGQETQYF; CDR3nt: TGTGCCTCCCAACGGGACGGGGGCCAAGAGACCCAGTACTTC
v_gene: TRBV6-6; abundance: .; j_gene: TRBJ2-6; d_gene: .; CDR3aa: CASSLDGTGANVLTF; CDR3nt: TGTGCCAGCAGTCTAGACGGTACTGGGGCCAACGTCCTGACTTTC
v_gene: TRBV7-9; abundance: few; j_gene: TRBJ2-7; d_gene: TRBD2; CDR3aa: CASSRTRGGRDLNEQYF; CDR3nt: TGTGCCAGCAGCCGTACTAGGGGAGGGCGGGATTTGAACGAGCAGTACTTC
v_gene: TRBV5-6; abundance: few; j_gene: TRBJ2-7; d_gene: .; CDR3aa: CASSSRPAGEQYF; CDR3nt: TGTGCCAGCAGCTCTAGACCTGCTGGCGAGCAGTACTTC
v_gene: TRBV6-5; abundance: few; j_gene: TRBJ1-1; d_gene: TRBD1; CDR3aa: CASLRQGAFDTEAFF; CDR3nt: TGTGCCAGCTTGAGGCAGGGGGCTTTCGACACTGAAGCTTTCTTT
v_gene: TRBV29-1; abundance: few; j_gene: TRBJ1-5; d_gene: TRBD1; CDR3aa: CSVGQGLDQPQHF; CDR3nt: TGCAGCGTTGGACAGGGTTTGGATCAGCCCCAGCATTTT
v_gene: TRBV21-1; abundance: .; j_gene: TRBJ2-1; d_gene: .; CDR3aa: CASSKKPSGTGHNEQFF; CDR3nt: TGTGCCAGCAGCAAAAAACCTTCCGGGACAGGACACAATGAGCAGTTCTTC
v_gene: TRBV4-2; abundance: few; j_gene: TRBJ1-3; d_gene: TRBD1; CDR3aa: CASSPYGGQGNTIYF; CDR3nt: TGTGCCAGCAGCCCGTACGGGGGACAGGGAAACACCATATATTTT
v_gene: TRBV15; abundance: few; j_gene: TRBJ2-3; d_gene: .; CDR3aa: CATSITAGDTQYF; CDR3nt: TGTGCCACCAGCATTACGGCGGGAGATACGCAGTATTTT
v_gene: TRBV7-2; abundance: few; j_gene: TRBJ2-1; d_gene: TRBD1; CDR3aa: CASSPYRGIPYNEQFF; CDR3nt: TGTGCCAGCAGCCCCTACAGGGGGATTCCCTACAATGAGCAGTTCTTC
v_gene: TRBV16; abundance: few; j_gene: TRBJ1-4; d_gene: .; CDR3aa: CASSPSRRKLFF; CDR3nt: TGTGCCAGCAGCCCAAGTAGGAGGAAACTGTTTTTT
v_gene: TRBV6-1; abundance: few; j_gene: TRBJ1-1; d_gene: .; CDR3aa: CASSPQGRLNTEAFF; CDR3nt: TGTGCCAGCAGTCCGCAGGGTCGCCTGAACACTGAAGCTTTCTTT